This TCR beta chain was sequenced in a study of cytotoxic CD8 clonotypes in ibrutinib-treated CLL. At the level of the study: Mean per-sample yields comprised roughly 260,000 productive templates and 94,082 productive rearrangements.

Only in-frame clones appear in the TCRdb table, and some are missing; sequencing was by immunoSEQ multiplex PCR. The data contain some 300,000 clones, roughly 80% of them singletons. Deletions cut 3 bases from V and 1 base from J, with 6 bases between. This CDR3 is 14 amino acids long. Germline CDR1 reads MNHEY; CDR2 reads SVGAGI. This clone showed up just a few times. The TCR comes from a human donor with chronic lymphocytic leukemia. The chain links TRBV6-5 to TRBJ2-2; D gene ambiguous. Material: PBMCs, obtained before ibrutinib treatment. The CDR3 DNA follows: TGTGCCAGCAGTTATTCGAGGAACACCGGGGAGCTGTTTTTT. Amino acid sequence: CASSYSRNTGELFF.